The present TCR beta chain was sequenced within a study of blood T cells in healthy people across ages. Broader study findings: The CMV status of each donor remained undetermined, and this could have confounded shifts in expanded clonotypes.

Germline V CDR1 and CDR2: LGHDT, YNNKEL (reference sequence). The CDR3 runs to 13 residues. V lost 4 bases and J 6 bases, leaving 12 bases between the germline ends. A second about 6 to 12 cycle PCR used barcoded and J-beta primers. TCRdb re-called the 5' RACE reads through MiXCR, storing one row per CDR3 protein. The data show 750,000 to 1,000,000 distinct CDR3 sequences, approximately 32% seen once. This clonotype was seen a handful of times. What it recognizes is unknown. These same data were also listed under a study on T cells of mothers and their children. Per that study: A few mothers and their six children, all healthy Caucasians, donated.

This rearrangement joins TRBV3-1 to TRBJ1-1; D is ambiguous. The clonotype comes from a woman aged 40 to 50 in good health. The specimen was blood. The CDR3 DNA reads TGTGCCAGCAGCCTGGGCGGGTCGTCTGAAGCTTTCTTT. This translates into CASSLGGSSEAFF.